This T cell receptor beta chain is drawn from a study of T cells in Graves' hyperthyroidism and ophthalmopathy. From RNA transcripts, TCR beta CDR3 regions were amplified. The HTBI primer set served for first-round RT-PCR of the TCR CDR3. Each CDR3 protein is one row after TCRdb ran MiXCR on the multiplex PCR reads. The data contain about 180,000 distinct CDR3 sequences, 9.4% of them singletons. The CDR3 loop spans 17 amino acids. The ends were cut back, 3 bases at V and 5 bases at J, with 23 bases in the middle. Germline assignment: CDR1 ENHRY and CDR2 SYGVKD. This sequence was found in a woman aged 18-30 years with Graves' hyperthyroidism that later progressed to Graves' ophthalmopathy. Input material: blood. V is TRBV10-3 and J is TRBJ2-7; D uncertain. The CDR3: CAISDGPTPLKAHEQYF. CDR3 nucleotide sequence: TGTGCCATCAGTGATGGTCCGACTCCTCTAAAGGCCCACGAGCAGTACTTC.